What follows is one T cell receptor (beta chain) and its context. No antigen is known for it. No much larger clone is present one base from it, and per-base qualities are unavailable. This sample is part of a study of cytomegalovirus exposure and HLA in healthy donors (dated 2017 in TCRdb). For the study in its entirety: According to an earlier analysis of 450 to 650 of the donors, about 170 million T cells yielded some 120 million unique TCR beta sequences and 276 Gb of sequence data. An early release covering roughly 580 HLA-typed donors comprised about 300 gigabases of sequencing data and approximately 85 million unique TCR sequences. Among the roughly 390 genotyped donors, around 81% belonged to the genetic ancestry cluster associated with self-reported Caucasian donors. The aim of the study was to test whether cataloging public T cell receptors could identify signatures of past pathogen exposure. The study used immunosequencing to profile the T cell repertoires of 600 to 850 subjects and linked those repertoires to cytomegalovirus serostatus. In addition to the first cohort of roughly 670 subjects, a separate validation cohort of some 120 different subjects was used. High-throughput TCR immunosequencing, statistical association of individual TCRs with disease status, and machine learning were combined to predict cytomegalovirus infection status. To study patterns of TCR occurrence, a later analysis re-analyzed previously published TCR beta repertoires from just over 650 donors and added high-resolution HLA genotyping. Rather than using new phenotypic data, the later analysis identified candidate immune exposures from TCR beta sequences and from how often those sequences occurred across donors. In an earlier analysis of 587 of the donors, high-throughput TCR beta sequencing was used to judge whether each TCR beta V gene segment behaved as functional or pseudogenic. Donor age, sex, ethnicity and CMV serostatus were compiled alongside the repertoire data. A later genetic analysis took genome-wide SNP genotypes for about three fifths of the 666 donors and used that subset as a discovery cohort. Every repertoire in the discovery cohort had been generated on one and the same sequencing platform. Both class I and class II loci were covered by HLA typing, at four-digit resolution. The number of donors typed differed by locus, with about 629-630 for A, B, C, DRB1 and DQB1, 522 for DQA1, 600 to 610 for DPA1, and about 450 for DPB1. Four to six DR-DQ haplotypes were handled as single units for association and clustering, since linkage in the cohort was strong. On average, roughly 250,000 unique TCR beta nucleotide sequences were sequenced per donor among 398 genotyped donors of the cohort, with roughly 19% of those sequences being non-productive. What the study reported, not specific to this receptor: Specific HLA alleles were associated with 16,951 TCR beta sequences at a false discovery rate of 0.05 in a later analysis. The classifier was reported to diagnose cytomegalovirus status with high specificity and sensitivity in both the original and validation cohorts. The sequencing pipeline was judged likely to have produced a cluster of highly shared sequence variants as a technical artifact. Compared with equally common non-associated chains, HLA-associated TCR beta chains in a later analysis were more clonally expanded and had lower generation probabilities. Some IMGT-functional V segments, including TRBV6-2 and TRBV6-3, could not be told apart with the 87-base-pair reads, so those segments were excluded. It was suggested by the authors that the approach could potentially be generalized to other disease states and immunological phenotypes. According to a later analysis, most CMV-associated TCR beta chains appeared to be HLA-restricted, and the HLA associations seemed to be driven largely by CMV exposure. Most TCR sequences were observed very rarely across donors, whereas some public TCRs were present in many individuals. The only immune exposure information available for the cohort was CMV serostatus. An earlier analysis of several hundred of the donors showed that most TCR beta V segments appeared in productive rearrangements either about 87% or about 30% of the time, which broadly matched IMGT annotations. Presence/absence analyses assumed roughly uniform sequencing depth across donors, an assumption that may not hold. This cohort had only TCR beta chains sequenced, and the lack of alpha or paired-chain data limited which features could be detected. Because counts were too low, under 20 rarely observed V segments, including chromosome 9 orphons, were left out of the earlier analysis of 587 of the donors. A further reported finding was that TCR beta sequences accurately predicted the HLA-A and HLA-B alleles for most subjects in the first cohort. Linkage disequilibrium might explain the correlated functional status among segregating V segments, but an unknown experimental factor could not be ruled out. In a later genetic analysis, a missense DCLRE1C variant was associated with V-gene and J-gene trimming of TCR beta chains, and the association was replicated in an independent cohort. A total of 164 TCR beta chains were listed by the study as associated with cytomegalovirus. According to a later analysis, parvovirus B19, influenza, CMV and Epstein-Barr virus appeared linked to several top co-occurrence clusters. HLA typing was unavailable for some donors at each locus, so association tests used only the typed subset. When HLA alleles, especially DR and DQ, strongly co-occurred, TCR associations were difficult to assign to individual alleles. Compared with the 666-donor mean, donors in an Asian-associated ancestry cluster had fewer N-insertions in productive TCRs, according to a later genetic analysis. In a later analysis, TCR association rates were found to vary across HLA loci, with the most associated TCRs seen for DRB1 alleles and the fewest for HLA-C alleles. A few of the identified cytomegalovirus-associated TCR beta chains were confirmed in vitro to be specific for cytomegalovirus antigens.

Library construction relied on the immunoSEQ multiplex PCR assay. The multiplex PCR relied on a mix of 60 forward primers for TCR Vbeta segments and 13 reverse primers for TCR Jbeta segments. The CDR3 region of rearranged TCR beta genes was amplified from genomic DNA by a multiplex PCR assay. Amplified TCR beta libraries were sequenced as 87-base-pair reads on the Illumina HiSeq System. In the source study's methods: Across the 600 to 700 repertoires, a later analysis counted 80 million or so unique TCR beta chains, approximately 12 million of which were shared by at least two donors. Raw reads were error-corrected and collapsed into unique sequences with a nearest-neighbor algorithm that merged closely related sequences to remove PCR and sequencing errors. Alignment of CDR3 sequences to IMGT reference sequences was used to assign V, D and J gene segments. For a sequence to be retained, a match of at least six nucleotides to both a V gene segment and a J gene segment was required. A rearrangement was called productive if the CDR3 had no stop codons and remained in frame with V and J, and every other rearrangement was called non-productive. CDR3 was defined by IMGT convention, running from the second conserved V-encoded cysteine to the conserved J-encoded phenylalanine. The earlier analysis of about 530 of the donors excluded any sequence lacking an unambiguous match to a single V gene segment. In an earlier analysis of 587 of the donors, V segments were called functional above 56.7% productive rearrangements and were called segregating when the between-donor standard deviation exceeded 5%. To diagnose cytomegalovirus status from the catalog of TCR beta chain sequences, a statistical classification framework was built. A later analysis assigned V and J genes by comparing TCR nucleotide sequences with IMGT/GENE-DB human TR gene sequences. In a later analysis, CDR3 sequences and most-parsimonious VDJ recombination scenarios were assigned using the TCRdist pipeline. A later analysis defined each TCR beta chain by its CDR3 amino acid sequence plus V-gene family, and excluded reads lacking a unique V-gene family. As a way to deal with suspected cross-contamination and a sequencing artifact, a later analysis dropped roughly 600 nucleotide sequences that were highly shared and had low generation probability. In a later analysis, a clonal expansion index was calculated for each public chain from normalized within-repertoire ranks of inferred template counts. In a later analysis, generation probabilities were computed using a VDJ recombination model fitted to out-of-frame rearrangements, and the results were checked against IGoR. Hypergeometric tests were used in a later analysis to score TCR-TCR, TCR-HLA and TCR-CMV co-occurrence, with a repertoire-size bias correction applied to the TCR pairs. A later analysis estimated false discovery rates by permuting HLA or CMV assignments 20 times. In a later analysis, co-occurring TCRs were grouped with DBSCAN, and TCRdist sequence similarity was added when clustering was performed within HLA-allele-positive subsets. Co-occurrence clustering excluded repertoires with fewer than 30,000 or more than 120,000 public chains, plus five with anomalous nucleotide sharing. The source is immuneACCESS, and TCRdb retained only in-frame sequences with V and J called. Part of the clones is not carried over; for the studies checked, unresolved V genes explain less than half of this, and the remainder is unexplained. D and trimming were read from the DNA, whereas the V and J calls and clone size are those reported in that table. The sample table shows around 150,000 clones, and 65% to 90% are seen once. The top ten clonotypes cover roughly 10% of the sample.

The cohort was made up of about 610 healthy bone marrow donors. All cohort members were sampled while nominally healthy, although unrecorded immune exposures were likely present. The donor tested CMV seropositive, placing the donor among the 250 to 300 seropositive members of the cohort. Every donor gave a peripheral blood sample, and the peripheral blood mononuclear cells from that sample were used for TCR beta sequencing. Genomic DNA was extracted from the blood cell samples with the Qiagen DNeasy Blood Extraction Kit. CDR1 and CDR2, per the germline V gene, are SNHLY and FYNNEI. Deletion took 11 bases off V and 6 bases off J, with a span of 4 bases between the germline ends. The CDR3 numbers 8 residues from cysteine through phenylalanine. The sequence is cut down to CDR3 DNA, 24 bases in frame from base 1.

The TCR comes from a man aged 45 to 65 in good health and CMV-seropositive. The sequence joins TRBV2 to TRBJ1-1, with no reliable assignment of the D segment. Sample: PBMCs. The nucleotides read TGTGCCGGCTCTGAAGCTTTCTTT. This is translated as CAGSEAFF.